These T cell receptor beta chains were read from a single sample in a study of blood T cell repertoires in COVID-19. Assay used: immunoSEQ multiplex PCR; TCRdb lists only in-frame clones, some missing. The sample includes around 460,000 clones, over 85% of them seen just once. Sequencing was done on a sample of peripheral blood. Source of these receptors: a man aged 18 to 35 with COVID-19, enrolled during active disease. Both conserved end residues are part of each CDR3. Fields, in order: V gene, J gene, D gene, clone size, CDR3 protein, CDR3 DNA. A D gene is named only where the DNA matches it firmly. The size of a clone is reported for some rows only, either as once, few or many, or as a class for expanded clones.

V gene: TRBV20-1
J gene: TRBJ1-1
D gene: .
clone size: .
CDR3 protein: CSASARRGTEAFF
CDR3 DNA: TGCAGTGCTAGTGCCCGCCGGGGGACTGAAGCTTTCTTT

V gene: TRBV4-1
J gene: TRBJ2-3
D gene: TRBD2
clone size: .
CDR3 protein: CASSQDRSGVSYF
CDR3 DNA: TGCGCCAGCAGCCAAGATAGAAGCGGGGTTAGTTATTTT

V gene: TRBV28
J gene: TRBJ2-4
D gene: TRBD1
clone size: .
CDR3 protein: CASTETGNAKNIQYF
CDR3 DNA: TGTGCCAGCACCGAGACAGGGAACGCCAAAAACATTCAGTACTTC

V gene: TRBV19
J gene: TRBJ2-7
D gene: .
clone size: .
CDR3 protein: CASSTDWEYEQYF
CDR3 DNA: TGTGCCAGTAGTACCGACTGGGAGTACGAGCAGTACTTC

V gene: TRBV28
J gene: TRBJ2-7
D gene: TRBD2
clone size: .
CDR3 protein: CASSSGRALAGVDEQYF
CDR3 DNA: TGTGCCAGCAGTTCCGGACGGGCGCTAGCGGGAGTGGACGAGCAGTACTTC

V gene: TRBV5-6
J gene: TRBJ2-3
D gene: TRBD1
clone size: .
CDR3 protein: CASSLGPGQSTDTQYF
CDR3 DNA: TGTGCCAGCAGCTTGGGTCCGGGACAGAGCACAGATACGCAGTATTTT

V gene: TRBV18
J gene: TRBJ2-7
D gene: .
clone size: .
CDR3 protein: CASSPLAPEQYF
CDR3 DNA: TGTGCCAGCTCACCACTAGCTCCCGAGCAGTACTTC

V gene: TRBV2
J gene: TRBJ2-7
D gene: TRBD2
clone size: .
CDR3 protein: CASRETSGGHSYEQYF
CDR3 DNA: TGTGCCAGCAGGGAGACTAGCGGGGGGCACTCCTACGAGCAGTACTTC

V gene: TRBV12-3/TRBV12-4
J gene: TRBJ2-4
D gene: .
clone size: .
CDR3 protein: CASSRLSYIQYF
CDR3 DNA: TGTGCCAGCAGTCGCCTAAGTTACATTCAGTACTTC

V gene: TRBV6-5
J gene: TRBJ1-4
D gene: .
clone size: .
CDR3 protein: CASTKGEGPREKLFF
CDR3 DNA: TGTGCCAGCACCAAAGGGGAAGGGCCCCGTGAAAAACTGTTTTTT

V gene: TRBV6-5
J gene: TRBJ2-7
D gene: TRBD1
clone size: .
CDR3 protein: CASSYSGTGGSYEQYF
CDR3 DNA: TGTGCCAGCAGTTACTCCGGGACAGGGGGCTCCTACGAGCAGTACTTC

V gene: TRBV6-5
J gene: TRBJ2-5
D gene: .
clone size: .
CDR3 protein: CASSYGRGQETQYF
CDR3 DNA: TGTGCCAGCAGTTACGGGCGGGGACAAGAGACCCAGTACTTC

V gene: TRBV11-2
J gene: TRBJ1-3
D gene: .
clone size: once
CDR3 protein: CASSLVREGGNTIYF
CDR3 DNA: TGTGCCAGCAGCTTAGTGAGGGAAGGTGGAAACACCATATATTTT

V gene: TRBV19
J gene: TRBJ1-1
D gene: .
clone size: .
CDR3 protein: CASSNAGEGTEAFF
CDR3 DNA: TGTGCCAGTAGTAATGCAGGGGAAGGCACTGAAGCTTTCTTT

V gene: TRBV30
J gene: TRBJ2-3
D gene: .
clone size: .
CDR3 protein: CAWTWRAQLTDTQYF
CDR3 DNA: TGTGCCTGGACCTGGAGGGCCCAGTTGACAGATACGCAGTATTTT

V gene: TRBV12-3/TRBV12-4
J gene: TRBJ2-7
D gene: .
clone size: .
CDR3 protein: CASRSQGTYEQYF
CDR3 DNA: TGTGCCAGCAGATCACAGGGAACCTACGAGCAGTACTTC

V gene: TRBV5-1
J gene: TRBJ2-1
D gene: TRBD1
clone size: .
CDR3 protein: CASSLVGTGGRNEQFF
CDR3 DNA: TGCGCCAGCAGCTTGGTTGGGACAGGGGGGCGGAATGAGCAGTTCTTC

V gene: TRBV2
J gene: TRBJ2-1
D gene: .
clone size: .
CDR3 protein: CASSTNFEQFF
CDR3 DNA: TGTGCCAGCAGTACCAACTTTGAGCAGTTCTTC

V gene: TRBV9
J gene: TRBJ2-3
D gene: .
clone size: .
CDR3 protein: CASSAQGGAFSTDTQYF
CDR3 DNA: TGTGCCAGCAGCGCTCAAGGGGGGGCTTTTTCCACAGATACGCAGTATTTT